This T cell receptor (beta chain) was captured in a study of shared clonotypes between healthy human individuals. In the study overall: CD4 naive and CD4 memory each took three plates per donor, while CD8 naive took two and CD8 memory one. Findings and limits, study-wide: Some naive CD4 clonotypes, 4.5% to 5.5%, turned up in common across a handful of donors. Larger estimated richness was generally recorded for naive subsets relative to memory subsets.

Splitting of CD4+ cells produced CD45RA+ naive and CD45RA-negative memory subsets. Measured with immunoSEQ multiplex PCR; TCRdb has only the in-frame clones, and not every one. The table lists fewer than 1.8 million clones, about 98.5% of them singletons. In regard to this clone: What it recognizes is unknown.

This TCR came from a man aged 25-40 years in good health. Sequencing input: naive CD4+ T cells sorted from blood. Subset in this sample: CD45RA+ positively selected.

CDR3 loop: CASSLDRLAAGAYEQYF. In nucleotides, the CDR3 is TGTGCCAGCAGCTTAGACCGCTTAGCAGCGGGAGCCTACGAGCAGTACTTC. The chain employs TRBV11-1 and TRBJ2-7; 8 bases map to TRBD2. V shed 1 base, J shed 2 bases, and the junction held 10 bases outside the gene matches. CDR3 size: 17 residues. Germline CDR1 and CDR2: SGHAT and FQDESV (reference sequence).